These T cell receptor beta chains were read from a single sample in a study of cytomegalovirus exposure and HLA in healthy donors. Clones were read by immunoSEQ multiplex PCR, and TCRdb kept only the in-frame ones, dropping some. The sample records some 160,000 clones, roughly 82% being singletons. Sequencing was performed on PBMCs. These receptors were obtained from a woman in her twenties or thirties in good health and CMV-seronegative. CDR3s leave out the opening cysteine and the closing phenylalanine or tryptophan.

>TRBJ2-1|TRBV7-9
ASSLGWAGGNEQF
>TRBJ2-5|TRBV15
ATSRDLRSGGPASRETQY
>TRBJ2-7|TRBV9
ASSLGTSAHEQY
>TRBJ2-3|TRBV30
AWRSGATDTQY
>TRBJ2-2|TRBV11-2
ASSLRGGMNTGELF
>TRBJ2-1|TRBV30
AWSLLAGDYNEQF
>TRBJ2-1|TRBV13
ASSFRREGNEQF
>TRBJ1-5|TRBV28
ASSLLSQPQH
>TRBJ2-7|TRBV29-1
SVENPGTFNNEQY
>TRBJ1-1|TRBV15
ATSSTRENTEAF
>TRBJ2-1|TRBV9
ASSVEGDTYNEQF
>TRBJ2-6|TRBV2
ASTAGAGANVLT
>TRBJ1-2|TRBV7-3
ASSSRGGARGYT
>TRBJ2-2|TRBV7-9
SSSSAPAGGWTGELF
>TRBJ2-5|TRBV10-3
AISGRVQETQY
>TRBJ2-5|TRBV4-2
ASSQVGTGLTQY
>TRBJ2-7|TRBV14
ASSQDFRDEQY
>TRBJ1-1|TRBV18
ASSPVTGPFEAF
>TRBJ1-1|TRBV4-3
ASSPRVFNTEAF
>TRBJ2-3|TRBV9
ASSVGGQADTQY
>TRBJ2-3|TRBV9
ASSEGTSIDTQY
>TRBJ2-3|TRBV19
ASSIVAVSTDTQY
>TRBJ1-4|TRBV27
ASSRGVFNEKLF